This entry concerns a single T cell receptor (beta chain). Trimming removed 4 bases from V and 0 bases from J, with 8 bases in between. CDR3 length: 13 residues. CDR1 SGHRS and CDR2 YFSETQ come from the germline V gene. This record comes from a study of blood T cell repertoires in COVID-19. Overall study: The samples span acute and convalescent COVID-19 from the United States, Italy and Spain. T cells, B-cell-depleted T cells, or PBMCs provided the cDNA or gDNA that served as material.

Data came from immunoSEQ multiplex PCR; TCRdb stores just in-frame clones and leaves some out. The profile shows 150,000 to 200,000 clones, around 87% of them singletons. The material sequenced was peripheral blood. The chain is built from TRBV5-1 and TRBJ2-7; possible D gene TRBD2, 6 bases. The source of this sequence is a man in his forties with active or convalescent COVID-19. The CDR3 protein is CASSRGSSYEQYF. The CDR3 bases are TGCGCCAGCAGCCGGGGGAGCTCCTACGAGCAGTACTTC.